The 19 T cell receptor beta chains below were found in one sample sequenced in a study of CD8 T cells in Susac syndrome. RNA, at roughly 0.45 to 1 ug, was reverse transcribed with random hexamers. One entry per CDR3 protein results from TCRdb running MiXCR on the immunoSEQ multiplex PCR reads. Here the sample spans about 100,000 distinct CDR3 sequences, 95% being singletons. Sequencing used CD8+ T cells from PBMCs. Receptor source: a human donor with Susac syndrome.

The chain links TRBV29-1 to TRBJ2-3; D is uncertain. The CDR3 loop spans 12 amino acids. CDR1 is SQVTM, CDR2 ANQGSEA, per germline. Deletions cut 7 bases from V and 1 base from J, with 9 bases between. The CDR3 spells CSAERGTDTQYF. The CDR3 DNA is TGCAGCGCCGAAAGGGGCACAGATACGCAGTATTTT.

The chain recombines TRBV29-1 with TRBJ2-2; 13 nucleotides align to TRBD2. The CDR3 runs to 17 residues. After removal of 6 bases from V and 5 bases from J, the junction contained 12 bases not matched to a gene. Germline V gene sequence: CDR1 SQVTM, CDR2 ANQGSEA. CDR3 sequence: CSVYGGTSGKLTGELFF. In nucleotides, the CDR3 is TGCAGCGTCTACGGCGGGACTAGCGGGAAGTTAACCGGGGAGCTGTTTTTT.

V gene TRBV6-2 or TRBV6-3 combines with J gene TRBJ2-5, with D possibly TRBD1 on 6 matching bases. Trimming removed 5 bases from V and 6 bases from J, with 16 bases in between. From germline, CDR1 is MNHEY and CDR2 SVGEGT. The CDR3 spans 14 residues. For the CDR3, the DNA is TGTGCCAGCAGTGCCCGACAGGACGTCAAGACCCAGTACTTC. Translating gives CASSARQDVKTQYF.

V usage is TRBV6-5 and J usage is TRBJ2-2, with 8 bases aligning to TRBD1. In germline, CDR1 is MNHEY, CDR2 SVGAGI. The V and J ends lost 6 bases and 5 bases, in that order; junction bases with no gene match: 8. The CDR3 extends over 15 amino acids. DNA of the CDR3: TGTGCCAGCAGATATGACAGGGGAAGGACCGGGGAGCTGTTTTTT. Translation: CASRYDRGRTGELFF.

V is TRBV27 and J is TRBJ2-1; TRBD1 aligns across 10 bases. The CDR3 loop spans 14 amino acids. The germline V gene encodes CDR1 MNHEY and CDR2 SMNVEV (reference sequence). Losses at the gene ends were 1 base for V and 7 bases for J; bases not matched to a gene: 1. CDR3 DNA: TGTGCCAGCAGTTTATTGGGACAGGGGAATGAGCAGTTCTTC. This codes for CASSLLGQGNEQFF.

DNA of the CDR3: TGCGCCAGCAGTCAATTTGGGGGCCGGCGAGGAGGGGCGCAGTATTTT. This encodes CASSQFGGRRGGAQYF. V gene TRBV23-1 combines with J gene TRBJ2-3, with D perhaps assigned TRBD1 or TRBD2 (6 bases each). TRBV23-1 is an ORF, and what it does is uncertain. This CDR3 has 16 residues. Between the trimmed V and J ends, which lost 1 base and 10 bases, there was a span of 21 bases.

The rearrangement links TRBV13 to TRBJ1-3, with TRBD1 matching over 8 bases. The V gene's germline CDR1 is PRHDT and CDR2 FYEKMQ (reference sequence). The V segment lost 6 bases and the J segment 0 bases; nucleotides outside the gene matches: 4. The CDR3 is made up of 15 amino acids. The CDR3 nucleotides read TGTGCCAGCAGAAACAGGGGGAGCTCTGGAAACACCATATATTTT. Its protein is CASRNRGSSGNTIYF.

CDR3: CASSQGTSRETQYF. The CDR3 DNA reads TGTGCCAGCAGCCAAGGGACTAGCCGCGAGACCCAGTACTTC. The chain uses TRBV3-1 and TRBJ2-5; TRBD2 matches at 8 bases. Germline trimming cut 1 base from V and 5 bases from J; bases unmatched to any gene: 3. Germline CDR1 reads LGHDT; CDR2 reads YNNKEL (reference sequence). CDR3 length: 14 residues.

V gene TRBV6-5 combines with J gene TRBJ1-2; D not certain. V was trimmed by 7 bases and J by 4 bases, leaving 16 bases between them. In germline, CDR1 is MNHEY, CDR2 SVGAGI. CDR3 length: 14 residues. The CDR3 region has the DNA TGTGCCAGCACCCACGGGGTCGGGAGCTATGGCTACACCTTC. Residues: CASTHGVGSYGYTF.

The table lists this clonotype with a count of one. This chain links TRBV19 with TRBJ2-1, with 10 bases fitting TRBD2. Germline lookup yields CDR1 LNHDA and CDR2 SQIVND (reference sequence). Germline trimming cut 11 bases from V and 4 bases from J; bases unmatched to any gene: 8. The CDR3 is made up of 14 amino acids. The CDR3 here is CAASRTSGYNEQFF. CDR3 sequence (DNA): TGTGCCGCGAGCCGGACTAGCGGTTACAATGAGCAGTTCTTC. Using reference TRBV19 and TRBJ2-1 for the parts outside the CDR3, the full variable domain is DGGITQSPKYLFRKEGQNVTLSCEQNLNHDAMYWYRQDPGQGLRLIYYSQIVNDFQKGDIAEGYSVSREKKESFPLTVTSAQKNPTAFYLCAASRTSGYNEQFFGPGTRLTVL.

The rearrangement uses TRBV19 and TRBJ1-1; 8 nucleotides align to TRBD1. The germline CDR1 and CDR2 sequences are LNHDA and SQIVND (reference sequence). The V gene end was trimmed by 4 bases and the J gene end by 0 bases; junction bases not matched to a gene: 10. The CDR3 consists of 17 residues. The CDR3 region has the DNA TGTGCCAGTAGTACGTACCAGGGGGCTTCGATGAACACTGAAGCTTTCTTT. It yields the protein CASSTYQGASMNTEAFF.

The chain employs TRBV4-1 and TRBJ2-7, with TRBD1 identical over 10 bases. The ends lost 4 bases at V and 4 bases at J; junction bases unmatched: 7. The germline CDR1 and CDR2 sequences are MGHRA and YSYEKL. The CDR3 sequence is 15 residues long. This CDR3 is CASSPPGQGRYEQYF. In nucleotides, the CDR3 is TGCGCCAGCAGCCCACCGGGACAGGGGAGGTACGAGCAGTACTTC.

This sequence joins TRBV5-4 and TRBJ2-3, with D maybe TRBD2 (6 bases). Germline CDR1 SGHNT, CDR2 YYREEE (reference sequence). V was cut by 1 base and J by 0 bases, with 9 bases left in between. This CDR3 contains 15 residues. The CDR3 DNA follows: TGTGCCAGCAGCTTGAGTGGGGGGAGCACAGATACGCAGTATTTT. As protein: CASSLSGGSTDTQYF.

This clonotype was seen only once. The chain couples TRBV29-1 to TRBJ1-1, with D hard to call. The CDR3 runs to 12 residues. From germline, CDR1 is SQVTM and CDR2 ANQGSEA. The V end was cut by 6 bases, the J end by 1 base, with 9 bases between. The CDR3 loop reads CSVRGGNTEAFF. In DNA form, the CDR3 reads TGCAGCGTCCGGGGAGGGAACACTGAAGCTTTCTTT. The full variable domain, completed using reference TRBV29-1 and TRBJ1-1, is SAVISQKPSRDICQRGTSLTIQCQVDSQVTMMFWYRQQPGQSLTLIATANQGSEATYESGFVIDKFPISRPNLTFSTLTVSNMSPEDSSIYLCSVRGGNTEAFFGQGTRLTVV.

The rearrangement uses TRBV28 and TRBJ2-2; D may correspond to TRBD1 or TRBD2 (5 bases each). Trimming removed 6 bases from V and 0 bases from J, with 11 bases in between. Germline V CDR1 and CDR2: MDHEN, SYDVKM. The CDR3 is made up of 15 amino acids. The CDR3 spells CASRSGQTNTGELFF. CDR3 in DNA: TGTGCCAGCAGATCGGGGCAGACGAACACCGGGGAGCTGTTTTTT.

The CDR3 spells CASSQDPGTGYNEQFF. CDR3 DNA sequence: TGTGCCAGCAGCCAAGATCCCGGGACAGGCTACAATGAGCAGTTCTTC. The chain joins TRBV3-1 to TRBJ2-1; 8 bases are shared with TRBD1. The CDR3 is 16 residues long. V shed 0 bases and J 3 bases; nucleotides not matched to a gene: 4. In germline, CDR1 is LGHDT, CDR2 YNNKEL (reference sequence).

The chain combines TRBV4-1 with TRBJ2-7; TRBD1 or TRBD2 may be the D gene (6 bases each). CDR1 is MGHRA, CDR2 YSYEKL, per germline. The ends were cut back, 1 base at V and 2 bases at J, with 12 bases in the middle. This CDR3 is built from 15 residues. The DNA for the CDR3 is TGCGCCAGCAGCCAAGGGAGGGACAACGCCTACGAGCAGTACTTC. Protein product: CASSQGRDNAYEQYF.

DNA of the CDR3: TGTGCCAGCAGCGCGGGCCACGCGTACGAGCAGTACTTC. Its protein product is CASSAGHAYEQYF. The chain employs TRBV9 and TRBJ2-7, with D unresolved. The ends were cut back, 3 bases at V and 4 bases at J, with 11 bases in the middle. Germline assignment: CDR1 SGDLS and CDR2 YYNGEE. CDR3 length: 13 amino acids.

The rearrangement links TRBV12-3 or TRBV12-4 to TRBJ1-1; a weak D match, TRBD1 (5 bases). Trimming cost V 7 bases and J 7 bases, with 16 bases left between them. This CDR3 spans 13 amino acids. The CDR3 sequence: CASTVDGAFEAFF. For the CDR3, the DNA is TGTGCCAGCACTGTGGACGGGGCCTTTGAAGCTTTCTTT.